These 10 T cell receptor beta chains share one sample of origin, sequenced in a study of shared clonotypes between healthy human individuals. Using immunoSEQ multiplex PCR, the repertoire was profiled, and TCRdb retains in-frame clones only, with some absent. The repertoire consists of roughly 2.2 million clones, with around 90% occurring once and the leading ten covering roughly 0.34%. Sequences were obtained from naive CD4+ T cells from PBMCs. Subset indicated: CD45RA+ positively selected. These receptors originate from a man aged 18 to 29 in good health. Some clones in this sample may be carry-over from other donors' samples.

The CDR3 loop reads CASSEGGRFLSFSYNEQFF. CDR3 sequence (DNA): TGTGCCAGCAGTGAGGGCGGGAGGTTCCTGAGTTTCTCCTACAATGAGCAGTTCTTC. The V call is TRBV2, the J call TRBJ2-1, with 8 bases aligning to TRBD2. Looked up from germline, CDR1 is SNHLY and CDR2 is FYNNEI. This CDR3 has 19 residues. Unmatched junction bases numbered 13, after V lost 3 bases and J lost 0 bases.

The sample holds one count of this clone. DNA of the CDR3: TGCGCCAGCAGCACCATGGGACAGGGGTGGGGCGGGATCTCCTACGAGCAGTACTTC. This encodes CASSTMGQGWGGISYEQYF. V usage is TRBV4-1 and J usage is TRBJ2-7; TRBD1 matches at 10 bases. Germline assignment: CDR1 MGHRA and CDR2 YSYEKL. The CDR3 is 19 residues long. V lost 5 bases to trimming and J lost 0 bases; unmatched junction nucleotides: 16.

V gene TRBV27 combines with J gene TRBJ2-7; D is undetermined. The V gene's germline CDR1 is MNHEY and CDR2 SMNVEV (reference sequence). V lost 5 bases to trimming and J lost 2 bases, with 16 bases between them. The CDR3 extends over 15 amino acids. CDR3 protein: CASSPVDLLAYEQYF. In DNA, the CDR3 is TGTGCCAGCAGTCCGGTGGACCTACTGGCCTACGAGCAGTACTTC.

This chain joins TRBV11-2 and TRBJ1-1, with 8 bases lining up with TRBD1. Germline V gene data show CDR1 as SGHAT and CDR2 as FQNNGV. This CDR3 is built from 13 residues. V lost 5 bases, J lost 3 bases, and 2 bases stayed unmatched. The CDR3, as DNA: TGTGCCAGCAGCCCGACAGGGGACACTGAAGCTTTCTTT. It encodes CASSPTGDTEAFF.

This clone has just one count. V and J are TRBV18 and TRBJ1-2; TRBD1 aligns across 9 bases. Germline V gives CDR1 KGHSH, CDR2 LQKENI. The CDR3 sequence is 16 residues long. V lost 4 bases and J lost 6; bases outside the gene matches: 12. CDR3 in amino acids: CASSRTGQGSGDGYTF. The CDR3 DNA reads TGTGCCAGCTCACGAACGGGACAGGGTTCGGGGGATGGCTACACCTTC.

This chain's CDR3 is CASSLVQGKAFF. The CDR3 DNA sequence: TGTGCCAGCAGCTTAGTTCAGGGGAAAGCTTTCTTT. The chain has TRBV7-2 and TRBJ1-1, with a tentative D call TRBD1 (6 bases). V lost 1 base to trimming and J lost 9 bases, with 9 bases between them. There are 12 residues in the CDR3. CDR1 is SGHTA, CDR2 FQGNSA, per germline. The full variable domain, with the rest looked up from reference TRBV7-2 and TRBJ1-1, is GAGVSQSPSNKVTEKGKDVELRCDPISGHTALYWYRQSLGQGLEFLIYFQGNSAPDKSGLPSDRFSAERTGGSVSTLTIQRTQQEDSAVYLCASSLVQGKAFFGQGTRLTVV.

Turning to this clone: The sample contains more than one DNA sequence encoding this CDR3. The chain links TRBV5-1 to TRBJ1-1; a weak D match, TRBD1 (5 bases). CDR3 length equals 15 residues. The V end lost 0 bases, the J end lost 2 bases, and 11 bases lay between the germline ends. Germline CDR1 and CDR2: SGHRS and YFSETQ. CDR3 sequence reads: CASSLGGTLNTEAFF. The CDR3 nucleotides read TGCGCCAGCAGCTTGGGAGGGACCCTAAACACTGAAGCTTTCTTT.

A word on this clone: The germline gene is not matched at one end of the junction; a read error may be the cause. The rearrangement uses TRBV29-1 and TRBJ2-4, with 7 bases matching TRBD2. The germline gives CDR1 SQVTM, CDR2 ANQGSEA. This CDR3 is 13 amino acids long. In DNA, the CDR3 is TGCAGCGGGGAGGGTGGGGTCAAAACCATTCAGTACTTC. It translates to CSGEGGVKTIQYF.

This clone has just one count. CDR3 sequence (DNA): TGTGCCAGCAGCCGCAGGGAGACCCAGTACTTC. As protein: CASSRRETQYF. The chain combines TRBV6-5 with TRBJ2-5; D is undetermined. This CDR3 has 11 residues. Per germline, CDR1 MNHEY and CDR2 SVGAGI. Trimming shortened V by 6 bases and J by 5 bases, and 7 bases separated the two germline ends.

V and J are TRBV28 and TRBJ2-7, with a tentative D call TRBD2 (6 bases). The CDR3 covers 15 residues. The germline gives CDR1 MDHEN, CDR2 SYDVKM. V was trimmed by 2 bases and J by 6 bases, leaving 17 bases between them. CDR3 coding DNA: TGTGCCAGCAGTTTAAGGTCCGGGAGCCGCCGCGAGCAGTACTTC. The encoded protein is CASSLRSGSRREQYF.